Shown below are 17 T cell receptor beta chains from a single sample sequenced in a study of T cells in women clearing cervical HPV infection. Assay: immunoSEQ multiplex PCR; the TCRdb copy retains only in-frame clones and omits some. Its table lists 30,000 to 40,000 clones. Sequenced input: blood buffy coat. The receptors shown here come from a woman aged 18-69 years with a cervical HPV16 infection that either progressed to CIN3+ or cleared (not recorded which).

CDR3 DNA, as far as it was read: TGTGCCAGTAGTCCCCGTTACGGTGAA. It specifies CASSPRYGE. The entire CDR3 protein reads CASSPRYGEAFF. This chain links TRBV19 with TRBJ1-1; D unclear. The read halts 3 residues ahead of the CDR3 end, with the missing end drawn from the germline J gene. The germline V gene has CDR1 LNHDA and CDR2 SQIVND (reference sequence). With 5 bases removed from V and 7 bases from J, the gap between germline ends came to 11 bases. CDR3 size: 12 residues.

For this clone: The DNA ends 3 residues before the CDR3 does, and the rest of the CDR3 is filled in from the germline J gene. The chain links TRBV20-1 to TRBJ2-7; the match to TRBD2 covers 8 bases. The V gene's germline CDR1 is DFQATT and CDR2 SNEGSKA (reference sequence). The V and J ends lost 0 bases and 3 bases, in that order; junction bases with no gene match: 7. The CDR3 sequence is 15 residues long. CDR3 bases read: TGCAGTGCTAGAGATAAGCGGGGGATGTACTACGAG. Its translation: CSARDKRGMYYE. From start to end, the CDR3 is CSARDKRGMYYEQYF.

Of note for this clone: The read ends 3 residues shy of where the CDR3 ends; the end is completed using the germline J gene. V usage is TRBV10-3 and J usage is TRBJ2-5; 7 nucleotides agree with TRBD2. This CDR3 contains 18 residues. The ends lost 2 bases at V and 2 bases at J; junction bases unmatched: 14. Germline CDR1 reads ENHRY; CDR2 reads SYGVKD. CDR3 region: CAISEPGAPGAGQETQYF. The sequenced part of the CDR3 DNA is TGTGCCATCAGTGAGCCCGGGGCCCCGGGAGCGGGGCAAGAGACC.

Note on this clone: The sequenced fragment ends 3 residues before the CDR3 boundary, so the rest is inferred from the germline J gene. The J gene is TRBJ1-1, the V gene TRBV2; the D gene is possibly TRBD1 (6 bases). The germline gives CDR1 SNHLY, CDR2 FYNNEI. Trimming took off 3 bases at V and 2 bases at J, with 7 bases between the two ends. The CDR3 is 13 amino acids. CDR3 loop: CASSEDRNTEAFF. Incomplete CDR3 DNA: TGTGCCAGCAGTGAGGACAGAAACACTGAA.

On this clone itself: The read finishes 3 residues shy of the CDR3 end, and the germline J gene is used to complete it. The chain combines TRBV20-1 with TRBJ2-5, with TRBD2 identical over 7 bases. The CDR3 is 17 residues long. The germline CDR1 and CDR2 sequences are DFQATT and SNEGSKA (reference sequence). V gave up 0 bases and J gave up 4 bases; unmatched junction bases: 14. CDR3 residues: CSARDSRGLVGRETQYF. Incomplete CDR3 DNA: TGCAGTGCTAGAGATAGTCGAGGACTAGTCGGGCGAGAGACC.

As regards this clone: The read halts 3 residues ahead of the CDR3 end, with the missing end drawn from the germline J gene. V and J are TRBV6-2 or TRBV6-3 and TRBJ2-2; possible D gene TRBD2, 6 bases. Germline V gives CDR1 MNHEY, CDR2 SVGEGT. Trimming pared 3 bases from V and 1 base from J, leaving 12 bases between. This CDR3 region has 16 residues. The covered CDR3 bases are TGTGCCAGCAGTTATAGTAGTAGCGGGAACACCGGGGAG. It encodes CASSYSSSGNTGE. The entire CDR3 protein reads CASSYSSSGNTGELFF.

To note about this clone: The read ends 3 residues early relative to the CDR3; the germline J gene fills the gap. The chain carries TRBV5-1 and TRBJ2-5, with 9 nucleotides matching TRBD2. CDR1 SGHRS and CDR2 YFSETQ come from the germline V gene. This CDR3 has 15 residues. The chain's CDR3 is CASSLGAGGTDTQYF. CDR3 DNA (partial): TGCGCCAGCAGCTTAGGAGCGGGGGGCACAGATACC.

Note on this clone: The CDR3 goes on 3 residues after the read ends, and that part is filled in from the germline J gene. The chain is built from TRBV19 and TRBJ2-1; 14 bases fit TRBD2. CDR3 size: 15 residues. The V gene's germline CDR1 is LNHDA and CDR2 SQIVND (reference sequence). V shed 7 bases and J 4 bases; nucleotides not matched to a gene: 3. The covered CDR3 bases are TGTGCCAGTAAGACTAGCGGGAGGGTGTACAATGAG. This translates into CASKTSGRVYNE. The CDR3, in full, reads CASKTSGRVYNEQFF.

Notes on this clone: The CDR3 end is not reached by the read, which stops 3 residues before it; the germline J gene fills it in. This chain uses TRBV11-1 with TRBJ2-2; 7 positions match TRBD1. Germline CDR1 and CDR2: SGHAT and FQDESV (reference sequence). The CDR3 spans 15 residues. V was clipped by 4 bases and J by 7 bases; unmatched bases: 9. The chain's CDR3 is CASSSRKGGGGELFF. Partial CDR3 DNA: TGTGCCAGCAGCTCCCGAAAAGGGGGCGGCGGGGAG.

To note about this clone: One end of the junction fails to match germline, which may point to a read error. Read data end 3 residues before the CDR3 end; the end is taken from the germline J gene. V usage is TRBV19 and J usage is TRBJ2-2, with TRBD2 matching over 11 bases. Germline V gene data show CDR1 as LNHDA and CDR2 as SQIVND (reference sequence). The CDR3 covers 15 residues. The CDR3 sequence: CASRIAGGPAGELFF. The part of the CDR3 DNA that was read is TGTGCCAGTAGAATAGCGGGGGGGCCGGCCGGGGAG.

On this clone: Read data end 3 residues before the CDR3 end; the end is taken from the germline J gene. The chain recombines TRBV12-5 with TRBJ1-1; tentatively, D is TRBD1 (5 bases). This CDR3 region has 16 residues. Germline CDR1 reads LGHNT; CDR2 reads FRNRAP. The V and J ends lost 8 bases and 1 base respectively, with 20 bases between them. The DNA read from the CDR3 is TGTGCTAGTACTCAGGGACGGGGGACTCCGAACACTGAA. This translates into CASTQGRGTPNTE. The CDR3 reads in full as CASTQGRGTPNTEAFF.

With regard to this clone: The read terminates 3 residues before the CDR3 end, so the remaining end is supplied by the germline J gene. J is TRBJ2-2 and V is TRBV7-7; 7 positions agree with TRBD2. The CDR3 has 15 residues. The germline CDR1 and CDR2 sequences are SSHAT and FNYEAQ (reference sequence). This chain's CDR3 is CASSAGVTTNEKLFF. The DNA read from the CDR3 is TGTGCCAGCAGCGCGGGAGTAACAACTAATGAAAAG.

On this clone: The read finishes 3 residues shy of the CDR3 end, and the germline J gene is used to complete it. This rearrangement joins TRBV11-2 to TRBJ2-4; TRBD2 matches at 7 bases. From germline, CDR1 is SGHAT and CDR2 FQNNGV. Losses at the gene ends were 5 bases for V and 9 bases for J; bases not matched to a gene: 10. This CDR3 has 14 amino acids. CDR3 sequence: CASSQGSWGGIQYF. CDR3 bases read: TGTGCCAGCAGCCAAGGATCCTGGGGGGGCATT. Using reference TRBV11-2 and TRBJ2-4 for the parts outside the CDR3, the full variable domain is EAGVAQSPRYKIIEKRQSVAFWCNPISGHATLYWYQQILGQGPKLLIQFQNNGVVDDSQLPKDRFSAERLKGVDSTLKIQPAKLEDSAVYLCASSQGSWGGIQYFGAGTRLSVL.

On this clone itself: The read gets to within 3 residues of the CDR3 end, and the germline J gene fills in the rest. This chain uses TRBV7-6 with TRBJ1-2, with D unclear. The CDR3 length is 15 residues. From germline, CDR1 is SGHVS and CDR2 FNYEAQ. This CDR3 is CASSLGHPSTDTYTF. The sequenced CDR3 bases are TGTGCCAGCAGCTTAGGCCACCCTAGCACAGATACC.

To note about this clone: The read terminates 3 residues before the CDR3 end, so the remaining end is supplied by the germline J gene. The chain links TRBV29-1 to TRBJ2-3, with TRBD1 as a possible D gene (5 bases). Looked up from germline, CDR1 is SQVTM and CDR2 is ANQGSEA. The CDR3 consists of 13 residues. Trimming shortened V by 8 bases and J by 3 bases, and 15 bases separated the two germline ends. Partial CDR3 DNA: TGCAGCTTTTGCGACGGACAAACAGATACG. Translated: CSFCDGQTDT. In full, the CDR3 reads CSFCDGQTDTQYF.

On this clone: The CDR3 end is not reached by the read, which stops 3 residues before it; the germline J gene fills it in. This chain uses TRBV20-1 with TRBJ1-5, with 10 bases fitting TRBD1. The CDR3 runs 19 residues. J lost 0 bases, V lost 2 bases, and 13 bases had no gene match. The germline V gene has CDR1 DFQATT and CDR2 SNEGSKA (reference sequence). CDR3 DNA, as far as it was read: TGCAGTGCTAGATCCCCCTCGACAGGGGGCCTTTATAGCAATCAGCCC. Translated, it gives CSARSPSTGGLYSNQP. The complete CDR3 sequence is CSARSPSTGGLYSNQPQHF.

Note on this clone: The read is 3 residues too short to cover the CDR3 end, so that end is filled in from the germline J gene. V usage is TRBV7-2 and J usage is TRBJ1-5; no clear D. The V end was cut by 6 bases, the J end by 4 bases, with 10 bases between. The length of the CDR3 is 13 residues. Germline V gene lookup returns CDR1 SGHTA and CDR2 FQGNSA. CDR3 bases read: TGTGCCAGCAGTACTCTAGTAAATCAGCCC. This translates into CASSTLVNQP. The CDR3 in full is CASSTLVNQPQHF.